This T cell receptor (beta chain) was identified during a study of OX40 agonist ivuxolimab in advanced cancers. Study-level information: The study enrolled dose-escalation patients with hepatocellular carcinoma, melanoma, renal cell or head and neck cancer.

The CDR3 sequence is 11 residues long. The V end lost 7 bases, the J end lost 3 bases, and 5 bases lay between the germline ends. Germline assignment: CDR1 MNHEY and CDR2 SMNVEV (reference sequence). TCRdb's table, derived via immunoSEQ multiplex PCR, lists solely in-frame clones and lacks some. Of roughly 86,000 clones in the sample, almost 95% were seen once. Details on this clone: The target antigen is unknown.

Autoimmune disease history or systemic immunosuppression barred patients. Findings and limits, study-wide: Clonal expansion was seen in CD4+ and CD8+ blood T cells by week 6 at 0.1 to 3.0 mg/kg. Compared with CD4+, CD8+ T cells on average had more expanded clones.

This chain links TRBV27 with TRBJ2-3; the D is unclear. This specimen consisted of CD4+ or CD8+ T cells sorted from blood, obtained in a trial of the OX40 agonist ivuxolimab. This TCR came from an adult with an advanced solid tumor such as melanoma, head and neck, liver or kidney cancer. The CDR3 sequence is CASKWTDTQYF. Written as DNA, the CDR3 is TGTGCCAGCAAGTGGACAGATACGCAGTATTTT.